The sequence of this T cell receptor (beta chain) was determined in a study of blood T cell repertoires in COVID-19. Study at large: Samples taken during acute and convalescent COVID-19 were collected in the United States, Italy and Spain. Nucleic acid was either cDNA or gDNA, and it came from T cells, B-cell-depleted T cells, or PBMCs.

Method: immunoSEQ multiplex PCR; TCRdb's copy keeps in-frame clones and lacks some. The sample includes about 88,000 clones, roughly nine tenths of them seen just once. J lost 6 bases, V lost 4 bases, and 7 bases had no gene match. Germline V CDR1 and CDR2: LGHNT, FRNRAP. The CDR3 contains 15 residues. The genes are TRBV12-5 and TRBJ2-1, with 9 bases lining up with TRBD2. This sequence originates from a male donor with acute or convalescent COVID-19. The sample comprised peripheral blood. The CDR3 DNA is TGTGCTAGTGGTTATAGCGGGGGCCTTATCAATGAGCAGTTCTTC. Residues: CASGYSGGLINEQFF.